The present T cell receptor beta chain was sequenced within a study of blood T cell repertoires in COVID-19. The method was immunoSEQ multiplex PCR; TCRdb's version includes in-frame clones alone and lacks a portion of them. The table has roughly 300,000 clones, approximately 84% seen once. The V gene lost 2 bases and the J gene lost 0 bases, with 12 bases spanning the gap. From germline, CDR1 is SGHTA and CDR2 FQGNSA. This CDR3 has 16 amino acids. Sequenced: peripheral blood. The sequence derives from a human donor with COVID-19, enrolled during active disease. The donor label of this sample is uncertain. The chain is built from TRBV7-2 and TRBJ2-3; no reliable D call. CDR3 in amino acids: CASSLMGAVSTDTQYF. The CDR3 coding sequence is TGTGCCAGCAGCTTAATGGGTGCGGTAAGCACAGATACGCAGTATTTT.